This T cell receptor beta chain came from a study of blood T cell repertoires in COVID-19. Study-level information: Sites in the United States, Italy and Spain provided acute and convalescent COVID-19 samples. The cDNA or gDNA used as material had been derived from T cells, B-cell-depleted T cells, or PBMCs.

In the authors' methods: Reference gene primer amplification in the assay estimated nucleated cell counts. Clones were read by immunoSEQ multiplex PCR, and TCRdb kept only the in-frame ones, dropping some. Clonal size and the V and J genes are those of that table, whereas D and trimming came from the DNA. The data show about 180,000 clones, with approximately 83% seen just once and roughly 3% held by the top ten. Germline V gives CDR1 MNHNY, CDR2 SVGAGI (reference sequence). The CDR3 runs to 16 residues. Trimming removed 5 bases from V and 6 bases from J; junction bases left unmatched: 14. J is TRBJ2-7 and V is TRBV6-6; 9 bases are shared with TRBD2. The origin of this receptor is a man aged 55 to 70 with acute or convalescent COVID-19. Sequenced sample: peripheral blood. For the CDR3, the DNA is TGTGCCAGCAGTACTCGAAGCGGGAGGACCCCCCCCGAGCAGTACTTC. It yields the protein CASSTRSGRTPPEQYF.